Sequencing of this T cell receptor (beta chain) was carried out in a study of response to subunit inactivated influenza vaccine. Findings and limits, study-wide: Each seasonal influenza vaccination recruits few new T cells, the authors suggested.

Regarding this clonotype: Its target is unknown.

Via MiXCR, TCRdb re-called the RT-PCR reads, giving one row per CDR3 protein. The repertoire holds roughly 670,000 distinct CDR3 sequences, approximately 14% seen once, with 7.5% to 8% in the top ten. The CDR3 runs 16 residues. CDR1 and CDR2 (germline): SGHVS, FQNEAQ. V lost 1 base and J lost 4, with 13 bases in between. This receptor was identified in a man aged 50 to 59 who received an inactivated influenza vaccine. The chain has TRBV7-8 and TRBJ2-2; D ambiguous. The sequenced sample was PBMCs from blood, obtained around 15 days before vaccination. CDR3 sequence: CASSLGAALGTGELFF. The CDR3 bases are TGTGCCAGCAGCTTAGGAGCTGCACTTGGCACCGGGGAGCTGTTTTTT. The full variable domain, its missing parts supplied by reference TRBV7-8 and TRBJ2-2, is GAGVSQSPRYKVAKRGQDVALRCDPISGHVSLFWYQQALGQGPEFLTYFQNEAQLDKSGLPSDRFFAERPEGSVSTLKIQRTQQEDSAVYLCASSLGAALGTGELFFGEGSRLTVL.